The 18 T cell receptor beta chains presented below share a single source sample, sequenced in a study of tumor and adjacent non-tumor tissue in lung cancer. This sample's RNA came from whole unsorted tissue. The library came from three nested PCR rounds adapted from ARM-PCR protocols. TCRdb used MiXCR to reprocess the multiplex PCR reads, holding one entry per CDR3 protein. The data hold over 110,000 distinct CDR3 sequences, with around 67% observed a single time. Sequencing was done on a sample of lung tumor tissue. The source of these receptors is a man in his 60s with small cell lung cancer.

The table lists this clonotype with a count of one. At one of its ends the junction is not consistent with the germline gene, which may arise from a read error. CDR3: CAWSVQGPYNSPLHF. As DNA, the CDR3 is TGTGCCTGGAGTGTACAGGGACCTTATAATTCACCCCTTCACTTT. V is TRBV30 and J is TRBJ1-6; possibly TRBD1 for D (6 bases). The CDR3 runs to 15 residues. In germline, CDR1 is GTSNPN, CDR2 SVGIG (reference sequence).

As for this clonotype: Lacking the conserved final phenylalanine or tryptophan, this CDR3 likely reflects a read error. The V gene is TRBV6-1, the J gene TRBJ1-6; the D gene is possibly TRBD1 (5 bases). V was clipped by 0 bases and J by 7 bases, with 13 bases between them. This CDR3 comprises 16 residues. Per germline, CDR1 MNHNS and CDR2 SASEGT. DNA of the CDR3: TGTGCCAGCAGTGAAGCGCGCGTCAGGGTCAATTCACCCCTCCACGTT. Its protein is CASSEARVRVNSPLHV.

The chain carries TRBV6-5 and TRBJ1-2; D not certain. The V gene's germline CDR1 is MNHEY and CDR2 SVGAGI. This CDR3 comprises 16 residues. V was clipped by 6 bases and J by 0 bases, with 17 bases between them. The CDR3 nucleotides read TGTGCCAGCAGGAGGTGGATGGCGGGTTCTAACTATGGCTACACCTTC. Translating gives CASRRWMAGSNYGYTF.

Concerning this clonotype itself: Possible read error: a much larger clone is one base away. The chain is built from TRBV20-1 and TRBJ1-1, with D uncertain. The CDR3 sequence is 13 residues long. The germline CDR1 and CDR2 sequences are DFQATT and SNEGSKA (reference sequence). The CDR3 DNA reads TGCAGTGCTATTCCCCCGTACAACACTGAAGTTTTCTTT. As protein: CSAIPPYNTEVFF.

This rearrangement joins TRBV11-3 to TRBJ2-2; D is ambiguous. V was clipped by 5 bases and J by 6 bases, with 19 bases between them. CDR3 length: 16 amino acids. Germline CDR1 SGHNT, CDR2 YENEEA. The CDR3 bases are TGTGCCAGCAGCCCTGGCCTATTTAATGGCGCCGGGGAGCTGTTTTTT. It translates to CASSPGLFNGAGELFF.

Regarding this clonotype: Mismatch with germline at one junction end may stem from a read error. CDR3 in DNA: TGCAGCGCTAGAGTAGCGGGTAGCACAGATACGCAGTATTTT. Protein product: CSARVAGSTDTQYF. The chain recombines TRBV20-1 with TRBJ2-3; 7 positions match TRBD2. The V gene's germline CDR1 is DFQATT and CDR2 SNEGSKA (reference sequence). The CDR3 totals 14 residues.

Points on this clonotype: This is likely a read error, given that the CDR3 carries no conserved phenylalanine or tryptophan at its end. The limits of the CDR3 on the DNA are not certain, so only TCRdb's listed CDR3 is given. The chain recombines TRBV6-5 with TRBJ2-1; no DNA check was done on the table's D call, TRBD1. Germline V gene data show CDR1 as MNHEY and CDR2 as SVGAGI. The CDR3 spans 15 residues, counting both ends. The CDR3 is CASSLLDRDVHEHFL.

This clonotype was observed once. The V gene is TRBV29-1, the J gene TRBJ2-3, with 7 nucleotides matching TRBD1. This CDR3 has 13 residues. V was clipped by 8 bases and J by 2 bases; unmatched bases: 7. The V gene's germline CDR1 is SQVTM and CDR2 ANQGSEA. CDR3 in amino acids: CSMRTGTTDTQYF. The CDR3 nucleotides read TGCAGCATGCGGACAGGAACCACAGATACGCAGTATTTT.

This clonotype was detected ten times or more. The chain has TRBV7-9 and TRBJ2-1; maybe TRBD1 (5 bases). This CDR3 has 13 amino acids. The V gene's germline CDR1 is SEHNR and CDR2 FQNEAQ (reference sequence). V gave up 1 base and J gave up 15 bases, with 16 bases separating them. CDR3 loop: CASSLDFQGSPFF. DNA for the CDR3: TGTGCCAGCAGCTTAGACTTTCAGGGCTCGCCGTTCTTC.

About this clonotype itself: No conserved phenylalanine or tryptophan ends this CDR3, so it is likely a read error. The chain recombines TRBV11-2 with TRBJ2-4; D is perhaps TRBD2 (6 bases). CDR1 and CDR2 (germline): SGHAT, FQNNGV. This CDR3 comprises 16 residues. The CDR3 spells CASSLDFRRARNIQYL. CDR3 coding DNA: TGTGCCAGCAGCTTGGACTTCAGGAGGGCCAGAAACATTCAGTACCTC.

The chain carries TRBV20-1 and TRBJ1-5, with 9 bases matching TRBD1. The germline V gene encodes CDR1 DFQATT and CDR2 SNEGSKA (reference sequence). After removal of 6 bases from V and 4 bases from J, the junction contained 7 bases not matched to a gene. The CDR3 has 14 amino acids. CDR3 protein: CSALQGARNQPQHF. The CDR3 region has the DNA TGCAGTGCACTACAGGGGGCCCGGAATCAGCCCCAGCATTTT.

Notes on this clonotype: This may arise from a read error, as a much more abundant clone is one base away. The chain recombines TRBV20-1 with TRBJ1-6; D remains ambiguous. This CDR3 region has 15 residues. Per germline, CDR1 DFQATT and CDR2 SNEGSKA (reference sequence). The CDR3 protein is CNASPSTAEDSPLHF. CDR3 DNA sequence: TGCAATGCCTCACCTTCGACCGCGGAGGATTCACCCCTCCACTTT.

Note on this clonotype: At one end the junction does not follow the germline gene, possibly because of a read error. The chain links TRBV6-6 to TRBJ2-2, with D perhaps TRBD2 (5 bases). Germline assignment: CDR1 MNHNY and CDR2 SVGAGI (reference sequence). The CDR3 sequence is 13 residues long. CDR3 DNA: TGTGCCAGCAGGACGAGTAACACCGGGAAGCTGTTTTTT. It translates to CASRTSNTGKLFF.

There are many counts of this clonotype. This chain uses TRBV12-3 or TRBV12-4 with TRBJ2-3; 11 bases are a match to TRBD2. CDR3 length: 16 amino acids. Germline trimming cut 6 bases from V and 7 bases from J; bases unmatched to any gene: 12. The CDR3 loop is CASSPPTSGVRNTQYF. DNA of the CDR3: TGTGCCAGCAGCCCGCCGACTAGCGGGGTCCGGAATACGCAGTATTTT.

Note on this clonotype: This could be a read error, since a much larger clone is one nucleotide away. The V call is TRBV5-6, the J call TRBJ1-2; D gene ambiguous. This CDR3 is 12 amino acids long. In germline, CDR1 is SGHDT, CDR2 YYEEEE. The CDR3 DNA follows: TGTGCCAGCAGCTTTCCCAACTATTGCTACACCTTC. Its translation is CASSFPNYCYTF.

This clonotype was counted only a few times. Because the CDR3 is missing its conserved closing phenylalanine or tryptophan, this is likely a read error. The chain carries TRBV29-1 and TRBJ2-1; D is undetermined. V was clipped by 3 bases and J by 3 bases, with 9 bases between them. This CDR3 is built from 13 residues. Germline-derived CDR1 and CDR2 are SQVTM and ANQGSEA. CDR3 bases: TGCAGCGTTGACGGTGCGCGCTACAATGAGCAGTTCGTC. Its protein is CSVDGARYNEQFV.

The rearrangement uses TRBV7-3 and TRBJ2-1, with 9 bases matching TRBD2. There are 12 residues in the CDR3. Trimming took 5 bases from V and 8 from J; bases not matched to a gene: 1. Per the germline V gene, CDR1 is SGHTA and CDR2 is FQGTGA. This CDR3 reads CASSAGGHEQFF. The CDR3 DNA reads as TGTGCCAGCAGCGCGGGGGGGCATGAGCAGTTCTTC.

Note on this clonotype: One junction end disagrees with the germline gene, perhaps due to a read error. The V call is TRBV4-2, the J call TRBJ1-1, with D possibly being TRBD1 (6 bases). This CDR3 has 13 residues. Germline CDR1 is LGHNA and CDR2 is YNFKEQ. CDR3 DNA: TGTGCCAGCAGGCCTATGGGGGCTACTGAAACTTTCTTT. It codes for CASRPMGATETFF.